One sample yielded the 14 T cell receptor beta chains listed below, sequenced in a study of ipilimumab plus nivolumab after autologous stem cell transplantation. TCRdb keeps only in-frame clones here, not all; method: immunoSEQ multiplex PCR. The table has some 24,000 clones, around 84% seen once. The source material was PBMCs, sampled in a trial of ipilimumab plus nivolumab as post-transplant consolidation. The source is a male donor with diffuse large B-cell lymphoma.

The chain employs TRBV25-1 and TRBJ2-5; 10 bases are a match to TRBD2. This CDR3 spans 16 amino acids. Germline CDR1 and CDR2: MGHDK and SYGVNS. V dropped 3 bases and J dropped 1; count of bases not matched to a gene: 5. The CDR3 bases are TGTGCCAGCAGTGACCACAGGACTAGCGGCCAAGAGACCCAGTACTTC. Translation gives CASSDHRTSGQETQYF.

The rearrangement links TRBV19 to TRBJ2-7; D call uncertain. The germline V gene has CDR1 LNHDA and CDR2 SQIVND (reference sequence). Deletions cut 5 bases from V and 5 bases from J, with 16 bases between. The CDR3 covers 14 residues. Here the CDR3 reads CASSRPGMVNEQYF. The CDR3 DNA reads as TGTGCCAGTAGTCGGCCGGGTATGGTCAACGAGCAGTACTTC.

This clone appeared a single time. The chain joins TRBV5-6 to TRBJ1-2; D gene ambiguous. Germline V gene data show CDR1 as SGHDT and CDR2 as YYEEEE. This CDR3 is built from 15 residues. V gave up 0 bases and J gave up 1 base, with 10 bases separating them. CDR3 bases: TGTGCCAGCAGCTTGGGCCAGAGAAATAACTATGGCTACACCTTC. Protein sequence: CASSLGQRNNYGYTF.

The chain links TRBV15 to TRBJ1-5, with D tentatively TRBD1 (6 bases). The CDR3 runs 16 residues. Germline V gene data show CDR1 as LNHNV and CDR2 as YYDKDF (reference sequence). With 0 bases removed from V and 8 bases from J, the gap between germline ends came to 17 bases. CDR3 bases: TGTGCCACCAGCAGAGATCGGCCGGGGGGCAGGGAGCCCCAGCATTTT. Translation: CATSRDRPGGREPQHF.

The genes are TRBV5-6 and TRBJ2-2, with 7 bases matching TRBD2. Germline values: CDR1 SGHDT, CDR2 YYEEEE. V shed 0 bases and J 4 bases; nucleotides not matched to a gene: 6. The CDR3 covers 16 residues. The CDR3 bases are TGTGCCAGCAGCTTGGCAGGGCGGGGGATCACCGGGGAGCTGTTTTTT. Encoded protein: CASSLAGRGITGELFF.

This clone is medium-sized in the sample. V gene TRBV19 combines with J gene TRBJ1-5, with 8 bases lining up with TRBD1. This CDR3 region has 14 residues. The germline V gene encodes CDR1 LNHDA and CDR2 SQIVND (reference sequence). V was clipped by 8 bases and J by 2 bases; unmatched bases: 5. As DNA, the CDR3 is TGTGCCAGTGCTGTGGGACAGGGCAATCAGCCCCAGCATTTT. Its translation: CASAVGQGNQPQHF.

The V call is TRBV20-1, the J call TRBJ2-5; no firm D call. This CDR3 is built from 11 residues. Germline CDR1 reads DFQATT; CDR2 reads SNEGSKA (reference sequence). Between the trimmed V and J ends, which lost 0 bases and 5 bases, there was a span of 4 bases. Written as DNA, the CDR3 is TGCAGTGCTAGAGATGAGGAGACCCAGTACTTC. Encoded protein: CSARDEETQYF.

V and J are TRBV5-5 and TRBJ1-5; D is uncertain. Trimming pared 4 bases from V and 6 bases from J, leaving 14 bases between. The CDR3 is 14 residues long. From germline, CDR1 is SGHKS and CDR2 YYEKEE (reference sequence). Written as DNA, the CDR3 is TGTGCCAGCAGCCTTCGCGTGGGAACTCAGCCCCAGCATTTT. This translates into CASSLRVGTQPQHF.

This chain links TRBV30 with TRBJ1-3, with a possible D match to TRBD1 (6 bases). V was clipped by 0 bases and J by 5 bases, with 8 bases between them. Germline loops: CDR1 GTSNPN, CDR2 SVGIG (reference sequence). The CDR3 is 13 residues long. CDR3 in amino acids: CAWSVQGRNTIYF. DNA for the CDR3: TGTGCCTGGAGTGTACAGGGACGAAACACCATATATTTT.

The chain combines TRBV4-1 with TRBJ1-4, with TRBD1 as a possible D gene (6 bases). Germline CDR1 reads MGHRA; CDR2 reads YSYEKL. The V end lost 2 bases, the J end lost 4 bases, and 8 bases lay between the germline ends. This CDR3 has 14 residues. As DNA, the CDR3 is TGCGCCAGCAGCCAACCGGACAGTAATGAAAAACTGTTTTTT. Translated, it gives CASSQPDSNEKLFF.

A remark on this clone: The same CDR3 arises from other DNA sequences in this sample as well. The CDR3 coding sequence is TGTGCCAGCAGCCCAACGGTGAACACTGAAGCTTTCTTT. Protein: CASSPTVNTEAFF. The chain uses TRBV7-2 and TRBJ1-1, with D unresolved. CDR3 size: 13 residues. Germline CDR1 reads SGHTA; CDR2 reads FQGNSA. V dropped 5 bases and J dropped 0 bases, with 7 bases sitting between them.

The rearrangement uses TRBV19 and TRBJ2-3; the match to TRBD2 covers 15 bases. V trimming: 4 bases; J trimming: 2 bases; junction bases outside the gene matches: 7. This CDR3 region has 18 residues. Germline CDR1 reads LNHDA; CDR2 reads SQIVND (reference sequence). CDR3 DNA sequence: TGTGCCAGTAGTACCGGGACTAGCGGGGGGCCGTCCACAGATACGCAGTATTTT. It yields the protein CASSTGTSGGPSTDTQYF.

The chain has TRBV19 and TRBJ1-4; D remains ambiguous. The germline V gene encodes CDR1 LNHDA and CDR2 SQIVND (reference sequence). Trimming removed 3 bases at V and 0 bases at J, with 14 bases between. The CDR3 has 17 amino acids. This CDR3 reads CASSIGRRRATNEKLFF. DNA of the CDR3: TGTGCCAGTAGTATTGGGAGGAGGAGAGCAACTAATGAAAAACTGTTTTTT. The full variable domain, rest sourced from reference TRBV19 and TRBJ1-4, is DGGITQSPKYLFRKEGQNVTLSCEQNLNHDAMYWYRQDPGQGLRLIYYSQIVNDFQKGDIAEGYSVSREKKESFPLTVTSAQKNPTAFYLCASSIGRRRATNEKLFFGSGTQLSVL.

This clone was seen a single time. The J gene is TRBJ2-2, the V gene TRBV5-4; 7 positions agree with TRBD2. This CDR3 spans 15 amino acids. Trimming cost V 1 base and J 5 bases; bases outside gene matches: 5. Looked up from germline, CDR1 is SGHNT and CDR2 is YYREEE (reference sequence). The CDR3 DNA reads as TGTGCCAGCAGCTTGTCTAGCGGCCAAACCGGGGAGCTGTTTTTT. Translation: CASSLSSGQTGELFF.